This entry describes one T cell receptor (beta chain). Its antigen is not known. The entry originates in a study of T-cell reconstitution after alpha-beta-depleted transplantation in children. Study-wide results and limits: Reported findings indicate that, about two months after transplant, alpha-beta T cells came from several hundred expanded clones, which were derived from non-depleted graft cells. Certain patients had high TCRbeta diversity at day 60, and it came from recipient T cells and thymic progenitors that survived. T-cell numbers and diversity, one year after transplant, stemmed largely from T cells that were newly produced.

From germline, CDR1 is KGHSH and CDR2 LQKENI. With V trimmed by 5 bases and J by 1 base, 9 bases remained unmatched. This CDR3 contains 17 residues. It was with unique molecular identifiers that the TCRbeta library was prepared. TCRdb used MiXCR to reprocess the PCR reads, holding one entry per CDR3 protein. The repertoire has about 300,000 distinct CDR3 sequences, roughly 8.2% of them found once; the top ten carry 9.1%. The sequence was collected from a female patient between 2 and 15 years old who had a stem cell transplant for Fanconi anemia, so the T cells may come from the graft donor. The sample consisted of peripheral blood, taken 360 days after TCRalphabeta/CD19-depleted stem cell transplant. The gene calls are TRBV18 and TRBJ1-5; 9 positions match TRBD1. CDR3 sequence reads: CASSRTGAHLSNQPQHF. In DNA form, the CDR3 reads TGTGCCAGCTCAAGGACAGGGGCCCATTTAAGCAATCAGCCCCAGCATTTT. The full variable domain, in which reference TRBV18 and TRBJ1-5 provide the parts outside the CDR3, is NAGVMQNPRHLVRRRGQEARLRCSPMKGHSHVYWYRQLPEEGLKFMVYLQKENIIDESGMPKERFSAEFPKEGPSILRIQQVVRGDSAAYFCASSRTGAHLSNQPQHFGDGTRLSIL.